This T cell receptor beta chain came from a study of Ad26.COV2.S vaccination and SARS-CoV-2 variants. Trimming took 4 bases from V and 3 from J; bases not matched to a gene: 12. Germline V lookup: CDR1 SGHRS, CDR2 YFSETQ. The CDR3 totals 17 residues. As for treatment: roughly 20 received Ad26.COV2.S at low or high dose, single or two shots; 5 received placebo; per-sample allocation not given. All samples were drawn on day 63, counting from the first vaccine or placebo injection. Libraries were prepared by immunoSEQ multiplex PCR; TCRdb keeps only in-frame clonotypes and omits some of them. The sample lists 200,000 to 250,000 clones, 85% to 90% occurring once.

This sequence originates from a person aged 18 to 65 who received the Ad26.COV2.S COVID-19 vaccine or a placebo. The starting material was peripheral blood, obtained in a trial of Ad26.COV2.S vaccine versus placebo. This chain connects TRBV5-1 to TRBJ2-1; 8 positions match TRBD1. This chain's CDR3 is CASSRSGQGSNYNEQFF. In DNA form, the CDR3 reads TGCGCCAGCAGCCGTTCAGGACAGGGTTCAAACTACAATGAGCAGTTCTTC.